The 18 T cell receptor beta chains presented below share a single source sample, sequenced in a study of Tregs in tolerant kidney transplant recipients. Clones were sequenced by immunoSEQ multiplex PCR, and TCRdb holds only the in-frame ones, with some missing. The sample holds 98,000 or so clones, 90% seen once. The sequencing used CD4+ T cells from blood, collected before the transplant. Receptors originate from a human donor who received a combined kidney and bone marrow transplant.

The chain combines TRBV5-1 with TRBJ2-3; 7 bases align to TRBD2. V lost 2 bases to trimming and J lost 2 bases; unmatched junction nucleotides: 5. CDR3 length equals 15 residues. Germline V gene sequence: CDR1 SGHRS, CDR2 YFSETQ. DNA of the CDR3: TGCGCCAGCAGCTTAACTAGGGACTACACAGATACGCAGTATTTT. Translated: CASSLTRDYTDTQYF.

The CDR3 reads CASSSTSGVDTQYF. In DNA, the CDR3 is TGCGCCAGCAGCTCGACTAGCGGGGTAGATACGCAGTATTTT. V usage is TRBV5-1 and J usage is TRBJ2-3; 11 bases fit TRBD2. This CDR3 is 14 amino acids long. V was pared by 3 bases and J by 5 bases, with 2 bases of the junction left unmatched. The germline CDR1 and CDR2 sequences are SGHRS and YFSETQ. The full variable domain, its missing parts supplied by reference TRBV5-1 and TRBJ2-3, is KAGVTQTPRYLIKTRGQQVTLSCSPISGHRSVSWYQQTPGQGLQFLFEYFSETQRNKGNFPGRFSGRQFSNSRSEMNVSTLELGDSALYLCASSSTSGVDTQYFGPGTRLTVL.

The chain couples TRBV5-1 to TRBJ2-7; TRBD2 matches at 9 bases. Trimming at V came to 3 bases and at J to 1 base, leaving 2 bases not matched to a gene. Germline lookup yields CDR1 SGHRS and CDR2 YFSETQ. The CDR3 sequence is 14 residues long. The CDR3 region has the DNA TGCGCCAGCAGCTCGGCGGGAGGGTCCTACGAGCAGTACTTC. Translation gives CASSSAGGSYEQYF. The entire variable domain, with the rest obtained from reference TRBV5-1 and TRBJ2-7, is as follows: KAGVTQTPRYLIKTRGQQVTLSCSPISGHRSVSWYQQTPGQGLQFLFEYFSETQRNKGNFPGRFSGRQFSNSRSEMNVSTLELGDSALYLCASSSAGGSYEQYFGPGTRLTVT.

The sample holds a few counts of this clone. This chain links TRBV6-1 with TRBJ2-7; a weak D match, TRBD1 (7 bases). This CDR3 contains 15 residues. Germline V CDR1 and CDR2: MNHNS, SASEGT. V was shortened by 6 bases and J by 1 base, with 16 bases between the two germline ends. In nucleotides, the CDR3 is TGTGCCAGCAGCGGGGGACAGTGGACATCCTACGAGCAGTACTTC. As protein: CASSGGQWTSYEQYF.

The chain employs TRBV29-1 and TRBJ1-1; tentative D call: TRBD1 (5 bases). The germline V gene encodes CDR1 SQVTM and CDR2 ANQGSEA. CDR3 size: 13 residues. Trimming took off 3 bases at V and 5 bases at J, with 13 bases between the two ends. The CDR3 nucleotides read TGCAGCGTTGAGTGGGGGGTAGGAACTGAAGCTTTCTTT. Protein product: CSVEWGVGTEAFF. Combining the CDR3 with reference TRBV29-1 and TRBJ1-1 gives the whole variable domain SAVISQKPSRDICQRGTSLTIQCQVDSQVTMMFWYRQQPGQSLTLIATANQGSEATYESGFVIDKFPISRPNLTFSTLTVSNMSPEDSSIYLCSVEWGVGTEAFFGQGTRLTVV.

V and J are TRBV5-1 and TRBJ2-3, with a tentative D call TRBD2 (5 bases). Germline lookup yields CDR1 SGHRS and CDR2 YFSETQ. CDR3 size: 15 residues. V lost 1 base and J lost 2, with 11 bases in between. In nucleotides, the CDR3 is TGCGCCAGCAGCTTGCTCGGGGTAGCCACAGATACGCAGTATTTT. Its translation: CASSLLGVATDTQYF.

The chain is built from TRBV27 and TRBJ2-7; 8 positions agree with TRBD1. This CDR3 spans 14 amino acids. The V and J ends lost 6 bases and 4 bases, in that order; junction bases with no gene match: 8. Looked up from germline, CDR1 is MNHEY and CDR2 is SMNVEV (reference sequence). This chain's CDR3 is CASSYAGGVYEQYF. The CDR3 DNA follows: TGTGCCAGCAGCTACGCAGGGGGCGTGTACGAGCAGTACTTC.

V and J are TRBV7-2 and TRBJ2-1; 10 positions agree with TRBD2. The germline CDR1 and CDR2 sequences are SGHTA and FQGNSA. CDR3 length equals 17 residues. The trim removed 1 base at V and 0 bases at J, leaving 3 bases unmatched. This chain's CDR3 is CASSLGLAGSSYNEQFF. In nucleotides, the CDR3 is TGTGCCAGCAGCTTAGGACTAGCGGGTAGCTCCTACAATGAGCAGTTCTTC.

This chain connects TRBV28 to TRBJ2-6; 7 nucleotides line up with TRBD2. V was clipped by 5 bases and J by 2 bases; unmatched bases: 6. The CDR3 length is 16 residues. The germline CDR1 and CDR2 sequences are MDHEN and SYDVKM. CDR3 region: CASSPLRGAGANVLTF. The CDR3 nucleotides are TGTGCCAGCAGTCCCCTTCGGGGGGCTGGGGCCAACGTCCTGACTTTC.

The chain carries TRBV14 and TRBJ2-3, with a possible D match to TRBD2 (7 bases). The CDR3 is 15 amino acids. The V end lost 1 base, the J end lost 6 bases, and 14 bases lay between the germline ends. Germline V gene lookup returns CDR1 SGHDN and CDR2 FVKESK. CDR3 DNA sequence: TGTGCCAGCAGCCAAGTGACGGGGGGCCCCGATACGCAGTATTTT. Its translation is CASSQVTGGPDTQYF.

The rearrangement joins TRBV5-5 to TRBJ2-7, with 11 bases matching TRBD2. The CDR3 runs 17 residues. V lost 2 bases, J lost 2 bases, and 9 bases stayed unmatched. Germline values: CDR1 SGHKS, CDR2 YYEKEE (reference sequence). The CDR3 nucleotides read TGTGCCAGCAGCTTCAGCACTAGCGGGGGATCCCCCTACGAGCAGTACTTC. It encodes CASSFSTSGGSPYEQYF.

The rearrangement uses TRBV5-4 and TRBJ2-7, with 15 nucleotides matching TRBD2. The V gene's germline CDR1 is SGHNT and CDR2 YYREEE (reference sequence). The CDR3 is made up of 15 amino acids. The V and J ends lost 3 bases and 5 bases, in that order; junction bases with no gene match: 3. In DNA form, the CDR3 reads TGTGCCAGCAGCTCTGGGACTAGCGGGAGGAACGAGCAGTACTTC. This codes for CASSSGTSGRNEQYF.

This sequence joins TRBV15 and TRBJ1-1; TRBD1 is a possible D gene (6 bases). CDR1 is LNHNV and CDR2 is YYDKDF in the germline V gene (reference sequence). The CDR3 spans 13 residues. V was clipped by 5 bases and J by 12 bases, with 19 bases between them. In DNA, the CDR3 is TGTGCCACCAGCGAAATAGGGGGGGCTAGGTCTTTCTTT. This codes for CATSEIGGARSFF.

The chain carries TRBV6-5 and TRBJ1-4; 7 nucleotides agree with TRBD1. Germline V gene lookup returns CDR1 MNHEY and CDR2 SVGAGI. This CDR3 is 15 amino acids long. The V segment lost 8 bases and the J segment 3 bases; nucleotides outside the gene matches: 9. The CDR3 DNA follows: TGTGCCAGCCGACGACAGGGTTGGCCTAATGAAAAACTGTTTTTT. Translated, it gives CASRRQGWPNEKLFF.

The chain carries TRBV5-4 and TRBJ2-7, with 9 bases matching TRBD1. Germline loops: CDR1 SGHNT, CDR2 YYREEE (reference sequence). Trimming cost V 7 bases and J 2 bases; bases outside gene matches: 4. The CDR3 covers 13 residues. CDR3 DNA sequence: TGTGCCAGCTCCCGGACAGGGGCCTACGAGCAGTACTTC. Protein product: CASSRTGAYEQYF.

This sequence joins TRBV27 and TRBJ1-1, with 8 nucleotides matching TRBD1. The V segment lost 7 bases and the J segment 2 bases; nucleotides outside the gene matches: 9. This CDR3 region has 15 residues. Germline CDR1 is MNHEY and CDR2 is SMNVEV (reference sequence). The CDR3 protein is CASTTLQGGNTEAFF. The CDR3 coding sequence is TGTGCCAGCACTACGTTACAGGGGGGTAACACTGAAGCTTTCTTT.

In DNA, the CDR3 is TGTGCCAGCAGTCTGACAGGATATAGCAATCAGCCCCAGCATTTT. It specifies CASSLTGYSNQPQHF. The chain couples TRBV28 to TRBJ1-5, with D tentatively TRBD1 (6 bases). In germline, CDR1 is MDHEN, CDR2 SYDVKM. This CDR3 region has 15 residues. V was shortened by 5 bases and J by 0 bases, with 11 bases between the two germline ends.

CDR3 loop: CASSLVTGARLYGYTF. CDR3 sequence (DNA): TGTGCCAGCAGCTTGGTTACAGGGGCCCGACTGTATGGCTACACCTTC. The chain has TRBV5-8 and TRBJ1-2; 7 nucleotides agree with TRBD1. Losses at the gene ends were 0 bases for V and 5 bases for J; bases not matched to a gene: 10. The CDR3 sequence is 16 residues long. Germline values: CDR1 SGHTS, CDR2 YDEGEE. The full variable domain, with the rest looked up from reference TRBV5-8 and TRBJ1-2, is EAGVTQSPTHLIKTRGQQATLRCSPISGHTSVYWYQQALGLGLQFLLWYDEGEERNRGNFPPRFSGRQFPNYSSELNVNALELEDSALYLCASSLVTGARLYGYTFGSGTRLTVV.